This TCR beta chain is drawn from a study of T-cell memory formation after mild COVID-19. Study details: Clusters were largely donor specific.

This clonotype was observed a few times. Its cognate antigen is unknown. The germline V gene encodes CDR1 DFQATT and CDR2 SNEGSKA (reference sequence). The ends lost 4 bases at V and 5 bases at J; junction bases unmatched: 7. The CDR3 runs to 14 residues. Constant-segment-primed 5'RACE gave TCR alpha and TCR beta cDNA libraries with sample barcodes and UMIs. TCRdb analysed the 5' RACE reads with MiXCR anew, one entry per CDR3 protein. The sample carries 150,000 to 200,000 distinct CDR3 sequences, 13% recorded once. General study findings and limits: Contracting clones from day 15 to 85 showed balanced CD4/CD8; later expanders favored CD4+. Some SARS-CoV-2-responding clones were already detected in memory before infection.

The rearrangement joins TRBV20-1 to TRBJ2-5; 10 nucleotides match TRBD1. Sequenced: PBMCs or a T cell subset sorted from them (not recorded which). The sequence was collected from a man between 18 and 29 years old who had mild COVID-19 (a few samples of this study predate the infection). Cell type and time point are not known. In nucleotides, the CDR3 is TGCAGTGCTAAGCGGACAGGGGGTTTTGAGACCCAGTACTTC. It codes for CSAKRTGGFETQYF.